The source of this T cell receptor (beta chain) is a study of shared T cell receptors in the human thymus. The assay was immunoSEQ multiplex PCR, and TCRdb's table has in-frame clones only and misses some. In the table there are approximately 760,000 clones, 70% to 90% of which are singletons. Germline CDR1 LNHDA, CDR2 SQIVND (reference sequence). The CDR3 sequence is 15 residues long. V gave up 4 bases and J gave up 9 bases; unmatched junction bases: 11. The same data also contributed to another study, on human thymus T cells.

The source of this sequence is a girl in the first two years of life with a congenital heart defect. This rearrangement joins TRBV19 to TRBJ1-1, with 10 bases fitting TRBD1. The sequenced sample consisted of thymocytes. The CDR3: CASSTLPGQGTKAFF. Here the CDR3 DNA reads TGTGCCAGTAGTACTCTACCGGGACAGGGGACTAAAGCTTTCTTT.